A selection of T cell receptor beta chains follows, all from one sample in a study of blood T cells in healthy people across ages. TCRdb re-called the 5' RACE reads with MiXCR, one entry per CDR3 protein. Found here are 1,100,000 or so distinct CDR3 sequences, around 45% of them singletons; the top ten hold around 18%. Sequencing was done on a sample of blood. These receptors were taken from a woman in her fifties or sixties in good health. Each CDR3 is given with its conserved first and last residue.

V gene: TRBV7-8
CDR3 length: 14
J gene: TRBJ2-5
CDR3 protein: CASSLELGGETQYF

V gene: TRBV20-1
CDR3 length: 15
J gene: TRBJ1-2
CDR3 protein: CSARGRGQGRYGYTF

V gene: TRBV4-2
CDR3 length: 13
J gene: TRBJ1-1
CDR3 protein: CASSQVAGVEAFF

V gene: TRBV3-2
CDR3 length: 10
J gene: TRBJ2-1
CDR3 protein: CASTLPEQFF

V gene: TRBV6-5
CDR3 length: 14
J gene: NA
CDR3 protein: CASSFGGTGGEQYF

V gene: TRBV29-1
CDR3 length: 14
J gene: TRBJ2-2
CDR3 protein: CSVSGTGRTGELFF

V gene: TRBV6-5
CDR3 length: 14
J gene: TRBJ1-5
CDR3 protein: CASSYVAENQPQHF

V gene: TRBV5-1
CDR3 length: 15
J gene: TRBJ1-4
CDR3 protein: CASSHRTGENEKLFF

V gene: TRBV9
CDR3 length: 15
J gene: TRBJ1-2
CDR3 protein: CASTGKGDPNYSYTF

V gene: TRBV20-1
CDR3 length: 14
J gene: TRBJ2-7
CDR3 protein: CSARDQSQGYEQYF